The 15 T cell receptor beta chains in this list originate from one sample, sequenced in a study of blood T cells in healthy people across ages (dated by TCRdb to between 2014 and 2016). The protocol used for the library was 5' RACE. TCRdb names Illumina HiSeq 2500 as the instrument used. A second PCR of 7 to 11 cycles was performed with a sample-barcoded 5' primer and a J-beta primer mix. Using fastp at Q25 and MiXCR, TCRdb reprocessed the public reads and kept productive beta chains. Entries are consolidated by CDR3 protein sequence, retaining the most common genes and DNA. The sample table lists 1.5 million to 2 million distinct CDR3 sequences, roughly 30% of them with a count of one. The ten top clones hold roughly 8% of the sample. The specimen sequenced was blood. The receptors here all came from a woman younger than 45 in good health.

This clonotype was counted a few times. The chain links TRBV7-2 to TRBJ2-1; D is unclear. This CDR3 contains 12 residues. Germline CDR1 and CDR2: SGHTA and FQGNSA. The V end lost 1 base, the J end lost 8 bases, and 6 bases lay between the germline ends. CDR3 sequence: CASSLVSHEQFF. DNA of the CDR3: TGTGCCAGCAGCTTAGTTAGCCATGAGCAGTTCTTC. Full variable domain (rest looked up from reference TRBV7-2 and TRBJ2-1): GAGVSQSPSNKVTEKGKDVELRCDPISGHTALYWYRQSLGQGLEFLIYFQGNSAPDKSGLPSDRFSAERTGGSVSTLTIQRTQQEDSAVYLCASSLVSHEQFFGPGTRLTVL.

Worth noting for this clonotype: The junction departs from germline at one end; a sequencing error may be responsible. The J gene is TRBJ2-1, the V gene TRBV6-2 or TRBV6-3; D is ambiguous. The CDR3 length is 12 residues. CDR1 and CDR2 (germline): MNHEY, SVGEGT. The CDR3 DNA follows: TGTGCCAGTAGTTACCCCCCGGAGGAGCAGTTCTTC. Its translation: CASSYPPEEQFF.

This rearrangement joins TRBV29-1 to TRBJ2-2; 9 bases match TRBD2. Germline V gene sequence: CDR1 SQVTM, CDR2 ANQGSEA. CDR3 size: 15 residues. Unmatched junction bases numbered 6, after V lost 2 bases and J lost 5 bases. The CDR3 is CSVEMPSGATGELFF. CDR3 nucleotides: TGCAGCGTTGAAATGCCTAGCGGGGCAACCGGGGAGCTGTTTTTT.

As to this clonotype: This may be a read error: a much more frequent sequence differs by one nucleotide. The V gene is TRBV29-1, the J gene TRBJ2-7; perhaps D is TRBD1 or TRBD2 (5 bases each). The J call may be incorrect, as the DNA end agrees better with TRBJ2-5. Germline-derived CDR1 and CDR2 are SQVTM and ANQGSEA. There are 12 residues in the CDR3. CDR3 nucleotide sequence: TGCAGCGCCGGGGCCGTGGGAGAGACCCAGTACTTC. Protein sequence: CSAGAVGETQYF.

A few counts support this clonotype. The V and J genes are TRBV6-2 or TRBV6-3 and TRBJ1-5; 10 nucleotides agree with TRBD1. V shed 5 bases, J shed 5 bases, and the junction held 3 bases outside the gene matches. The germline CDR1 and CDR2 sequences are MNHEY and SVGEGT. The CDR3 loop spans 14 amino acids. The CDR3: CASSRDRGHQPQHF. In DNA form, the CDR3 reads TGTGCCAGCAGTCGCGACAGGGGGCATCAGCCCCAGCATTTT.

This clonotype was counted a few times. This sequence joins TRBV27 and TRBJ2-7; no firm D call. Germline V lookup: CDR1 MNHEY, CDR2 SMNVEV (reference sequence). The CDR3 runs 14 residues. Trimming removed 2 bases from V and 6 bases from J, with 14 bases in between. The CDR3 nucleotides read TGTGCCAGCAGTTTAATAACCGCCCCCCTCGAGCAGTACTTC. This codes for CASSLITAPLEQYF.

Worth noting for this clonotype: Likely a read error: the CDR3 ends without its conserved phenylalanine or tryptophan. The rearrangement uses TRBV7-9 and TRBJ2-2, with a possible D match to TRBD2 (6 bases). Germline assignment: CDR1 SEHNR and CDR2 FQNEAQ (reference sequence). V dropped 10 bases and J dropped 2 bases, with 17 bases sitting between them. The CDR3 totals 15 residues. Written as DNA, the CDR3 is TGTGCCATCGGTTCGGGGGACGTTAACACCGGGGAGCTGTTTGTT. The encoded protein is CAIGSGDVNTGELFV.

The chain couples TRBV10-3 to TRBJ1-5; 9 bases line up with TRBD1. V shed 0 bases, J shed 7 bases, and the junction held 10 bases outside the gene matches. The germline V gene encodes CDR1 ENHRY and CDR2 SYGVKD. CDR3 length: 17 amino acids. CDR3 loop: CAISESEGQGRKQPQHF. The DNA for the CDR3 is TGTGCCATCAGTGAGTCTGAGGGACAGGGAAGAAAACAGCCCCAGCATTTT.

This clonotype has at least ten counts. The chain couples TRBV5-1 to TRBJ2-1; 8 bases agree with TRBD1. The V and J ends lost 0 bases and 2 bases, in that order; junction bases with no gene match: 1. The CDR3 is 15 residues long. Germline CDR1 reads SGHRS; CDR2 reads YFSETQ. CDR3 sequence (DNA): TGCGCCAGCAGCTTGGAACAGGGGGCCTACAATGAGCAGTTCTTC. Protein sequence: CASSLEQGAYNEQFF.

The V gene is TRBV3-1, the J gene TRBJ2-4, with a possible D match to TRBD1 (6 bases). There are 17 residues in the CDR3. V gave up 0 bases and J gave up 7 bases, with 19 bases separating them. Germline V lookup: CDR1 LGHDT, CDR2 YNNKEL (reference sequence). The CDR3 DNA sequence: TGTGCCAGCAGCCAAGAATCCCCGGACCTAAGGGGGAACATTCAGTACTTC. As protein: CASSQESPDLRGNIQYF.

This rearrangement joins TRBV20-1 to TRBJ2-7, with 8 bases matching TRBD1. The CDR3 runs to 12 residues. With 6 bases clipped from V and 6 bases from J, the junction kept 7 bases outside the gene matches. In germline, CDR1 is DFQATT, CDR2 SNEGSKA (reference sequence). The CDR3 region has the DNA TGCAGTGCCGGACGGACAGGGTCCGAGCAGTACTTC. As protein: CSAGRTGSEQYF.

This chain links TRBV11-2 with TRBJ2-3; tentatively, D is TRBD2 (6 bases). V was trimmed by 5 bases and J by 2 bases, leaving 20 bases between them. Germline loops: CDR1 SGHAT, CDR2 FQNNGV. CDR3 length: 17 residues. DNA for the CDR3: TGTGCCAGCAGCGTCCGCCGTGGCGGGAAGACCACAGATACGCAGTATTTT. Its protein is CASSVRRGGKTTDTQYF. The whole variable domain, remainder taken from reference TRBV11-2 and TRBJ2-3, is EAGVAQSPRYKIIEKRQSVAFWCNPISGHATLYWYQQILGQGPKLLIQFQNNGVVDDSQLPKDRFSAERLKGVDSTLKIQPAKLEDSAVYLCASSVRRGGKTTDTQYFGPGTRLTVL.

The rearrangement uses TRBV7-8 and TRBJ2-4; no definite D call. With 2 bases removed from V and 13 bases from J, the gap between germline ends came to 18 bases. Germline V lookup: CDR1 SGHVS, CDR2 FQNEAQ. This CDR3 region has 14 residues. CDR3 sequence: CASSLLNRNNEQYF. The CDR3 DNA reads TGTGCCAGCAGCTTACTAAATCGAAACAATGAGCAGTACTTC.

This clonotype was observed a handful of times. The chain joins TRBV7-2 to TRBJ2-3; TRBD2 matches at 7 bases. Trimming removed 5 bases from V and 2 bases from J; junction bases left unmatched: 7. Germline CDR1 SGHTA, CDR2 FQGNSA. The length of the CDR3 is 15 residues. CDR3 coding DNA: TGTGCCAGCAGCCCCCGTCTAGCGGCCACAGATACGCAGTATTTT. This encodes CASSPRLAATDTQYF.

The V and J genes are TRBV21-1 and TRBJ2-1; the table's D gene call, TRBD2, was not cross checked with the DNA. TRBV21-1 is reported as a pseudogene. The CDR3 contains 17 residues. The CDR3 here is CASSKDIAGASYNEQFF. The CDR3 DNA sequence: TGTGCCAGCAGTAAAGACATAGCGGGAGCCTCCTACAATGAGCAGTTCTTC.